This TCR beta chain was captured in a study of cytomegalovirus exposure and HLA in healthy donors. Study-level information: Sequencing of around 200 million T cells in an earlier analysis found around 110 million unique TCR beta sequences. Of all 400 or so donors who were genotyped, roughly 81% belonged to the Caucasian-associated ancestry cluster.

The primer mix had 60 Vbeta and 13 Jbeta primers. TCRdb keeps only in-frame clones here, not all; method: immunoSEQ multiplex PCR. The table records approximately 170,000 clones, around two thirds of them present only once. This clone has more than one count but fewer than ten. Its target is not known. Regarding the study as a whole: Later on, an analysis tied roughly 17,000 TCR beta sequences to HLA alleles at 0.05 false discovery rate. In a later analysis, HLA-associated beta chains showed higher expansion and lower generation probabilities than comparable chains.

The V gene lost 4 bases and the J gene lost 0 bases, with 5 bases spanning the gap. The CDR3 is 12 residues long. The germline CDR1 and CDR2 sequences are SQVTM and ANQGSEA. Sequencing used PBMCs. The sequence came from a man in his fifties in good health and CMV-seronegative. The V call is TRBV29-1, the J call TRBJ2-3; possible D gene TRBD2, 5 bases. This chain's CDR3 is CSVGTSTDTQYF. DNA for the CDR3: TGCAGCGTTGGGACTAGCACAGATACGCAGTATTTT.